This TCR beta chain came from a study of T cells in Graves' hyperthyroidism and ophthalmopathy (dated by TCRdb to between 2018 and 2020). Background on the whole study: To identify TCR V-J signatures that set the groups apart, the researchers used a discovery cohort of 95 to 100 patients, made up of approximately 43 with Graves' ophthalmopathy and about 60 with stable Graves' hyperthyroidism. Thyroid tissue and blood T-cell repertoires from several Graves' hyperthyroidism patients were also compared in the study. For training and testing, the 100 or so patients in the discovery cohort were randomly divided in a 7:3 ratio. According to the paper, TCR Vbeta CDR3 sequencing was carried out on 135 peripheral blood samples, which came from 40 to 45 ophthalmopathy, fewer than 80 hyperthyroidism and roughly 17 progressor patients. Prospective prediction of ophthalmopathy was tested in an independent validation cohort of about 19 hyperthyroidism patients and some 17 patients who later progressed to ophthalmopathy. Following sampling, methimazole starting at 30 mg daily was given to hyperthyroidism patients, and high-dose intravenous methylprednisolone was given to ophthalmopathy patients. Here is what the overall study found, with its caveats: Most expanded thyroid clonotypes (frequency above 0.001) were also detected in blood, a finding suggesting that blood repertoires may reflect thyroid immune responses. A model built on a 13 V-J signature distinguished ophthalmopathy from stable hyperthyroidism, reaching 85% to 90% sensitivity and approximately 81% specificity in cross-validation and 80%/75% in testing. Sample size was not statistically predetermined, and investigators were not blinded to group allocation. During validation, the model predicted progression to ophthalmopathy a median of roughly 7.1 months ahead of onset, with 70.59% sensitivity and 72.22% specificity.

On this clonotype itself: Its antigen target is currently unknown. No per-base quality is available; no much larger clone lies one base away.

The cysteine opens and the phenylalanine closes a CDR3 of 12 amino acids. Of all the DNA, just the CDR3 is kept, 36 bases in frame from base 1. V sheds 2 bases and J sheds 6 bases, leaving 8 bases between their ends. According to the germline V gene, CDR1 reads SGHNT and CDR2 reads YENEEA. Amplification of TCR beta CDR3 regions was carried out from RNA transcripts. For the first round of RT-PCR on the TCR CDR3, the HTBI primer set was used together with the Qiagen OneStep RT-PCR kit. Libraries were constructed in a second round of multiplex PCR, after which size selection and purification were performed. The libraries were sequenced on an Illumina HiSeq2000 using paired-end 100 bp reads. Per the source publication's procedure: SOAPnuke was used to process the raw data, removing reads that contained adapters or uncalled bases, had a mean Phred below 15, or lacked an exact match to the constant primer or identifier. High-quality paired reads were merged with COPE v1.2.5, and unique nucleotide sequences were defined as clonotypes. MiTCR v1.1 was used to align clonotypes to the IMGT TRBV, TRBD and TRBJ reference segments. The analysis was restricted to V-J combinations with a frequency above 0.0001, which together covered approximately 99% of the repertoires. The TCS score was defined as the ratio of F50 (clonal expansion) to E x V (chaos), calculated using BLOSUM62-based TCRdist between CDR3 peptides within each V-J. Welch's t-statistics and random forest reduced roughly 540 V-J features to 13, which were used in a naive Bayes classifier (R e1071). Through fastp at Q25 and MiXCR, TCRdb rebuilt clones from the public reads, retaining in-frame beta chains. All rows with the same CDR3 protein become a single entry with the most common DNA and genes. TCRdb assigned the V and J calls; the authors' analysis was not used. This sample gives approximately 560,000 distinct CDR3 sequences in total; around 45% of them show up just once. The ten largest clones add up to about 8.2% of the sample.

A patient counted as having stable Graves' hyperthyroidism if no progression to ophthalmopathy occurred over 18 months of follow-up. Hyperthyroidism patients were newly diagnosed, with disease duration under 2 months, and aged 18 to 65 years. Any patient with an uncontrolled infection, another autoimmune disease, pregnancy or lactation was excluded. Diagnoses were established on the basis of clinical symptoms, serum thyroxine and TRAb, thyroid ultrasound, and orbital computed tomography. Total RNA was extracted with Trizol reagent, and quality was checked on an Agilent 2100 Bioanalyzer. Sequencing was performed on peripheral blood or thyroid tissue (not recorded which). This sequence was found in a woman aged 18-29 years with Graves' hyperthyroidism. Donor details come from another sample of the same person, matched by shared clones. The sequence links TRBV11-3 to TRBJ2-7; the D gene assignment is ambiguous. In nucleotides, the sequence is TGTGCCAGCAGCTTACTGGCTGCCGAGCAGTACTTC. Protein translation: CASSLLAAEQYF.